This T cell receptor beta chain is drawn from a study of blood T cell repertoires in COVID-19. The CDR3 has 16 residues. V shed 0 bases and J 1 base; nucleotides not matched to a gene: 2. The V gene's germline CDR1 is SGHNT and CDR2 YYREEE (reference sequence). Using immunoSEQ multiplex PCR, the repertoire was profiled, and TCRdb retains in-frame clones only, with some absent. The repertoire holds some 190,000 clones, with approximately 85% as singletons. The sequencing sample was made of peripheral blood. This sequence was found in a man older than 75 with COVID-19, enrolled during active disease. The chain has TRBV5-4 and TRBJ2-5; 11 nucleotides align to TRBD2. For the CDR3, the DNA is TGTGCCAGCAGCTTGGCTAGCGGGGGGTTCCAAGAGACCCAGTACTTC. This gives the protein CASSLASGGFQETQYF.